Presented here are 20 T cell receptor beta chains from one specimen sequenced in a study of T cell responses to AZD1222 COVID-19 vaccine. Profiling relied on immunoSEQ multiplex PCR, and the TCRdb table lists in-frame clones only, not all of them. This table has approximately 170,000 clones, more than 85% appearing once. The sample here was peripheral blood, taken on day 0 of AZD1222 vaccination. These receptors were taken from an adult in good health.

The V and J genes are TRBV19 and TRBJ1-1, with unresolved D. V shed 5 bases and J shed 0 bases, with 16 bases lying between them. The CDR3 has 16 amino acids. Germline CDR1 and CDR2: LNHDA and SQIVND (reference sequence). The CDR3 DNA sequence: TGTGCCAGTAGTCCCAGACCAGCCCCTATGAACACTGAAGCTTTCTTT. Amino acids: CASSPRPAPMNTEAFF.

The rearrangement links TRBV6-5 to TRBJ1-1; no clear D gene. V lost 8 bases and J lost 1, with 14 bases in between. The CDR3 runs 14 residues. Germline CDR1 reads MNHEY; CDR2 reads SVGAGI. The CDR3 DNA reads as TGTGCCAGCTCACTGGTCTCGGGGAACACTGAAGCTTTCTTT. Its protein product is CASSLVSGNTEAFF.

The chain carries TRBV6-6 and TRBJ2-3; 7 bases line up with TRBD2. The CDR3 contains 15 residues. From germline, CDR1 is MNHNY and CDR2 SVGAGI (reference sequence). V shed 10 bases and J 0 bases; nucleotides not matched to a gene: 10. The CDR3 bases are TGTGCCATCGCCCAGCGGGACGCTAGCACAGATACGCAGTATTTT. Its protein product is CAIAQRDASTDTQYF.

This clone was seen once. V usage is TRBV5-6 and J usage is TRBJ1-5; tentative D call: TRBD1 (5 bases). Germline CDR1 SGHDT, CDR2 YYEEEE. CDR3 size: 15 residues. Trimming shortened V by 1 base and J by 6 bases, and 14 bases separated the two germline ends. Here the CDR3 DNA reads TGTGCCAGCAGCTTGTATAGGAGGGGAAGTCAGCCCCAGCATTTT. It translates to CASSLYRRGSQPQHF.

In its sample, this clone was seen once. The rearrangement joins TRBV18 to TRBJ1-6; D is unclear. Deletions cut 3 bases from V and 9 bases from J, with 15 bases between. The CDR3 covers 15 residues. Germline V gives CDR1 KGHSH, CDR2 LQKENI. CDR3 loop: CASSPPGLGSSPLHF. CDR3 DNA: TGTGCCAGCTCACCGCCGGGCCTAGGGAGTTCACCCCTCCACTTT.

In the case of this clone: One end of the junction is discordant with germline, which a read error may explain. The rearrangement joins TRBV25-1 to TRBJ1-1, with D possibly TRBD1 on 5 matching bases. The CDR3 loop spans 11 amino acids. Looked up from germline, CDR1 is MGHDK and CDR2 is SYGVNS. DNA for the CDR3: TGTGCCAGCAGTGAATGGGGCGGACTCATCTTT. It codes for CASSEWGGLIF.

The chain is built from TRBV2 and TRBJ1-2; D is unresolved. The V gene lost 7 bases and the J gene lost 0 bases, with 9 bases spanning the gap. Germline V CDR1 and CDR2: SNHLY, FYNNEI. The CDR3 has 13 residues. CDR3 protein: CASTGGSNYGYTF. The CDR3 nucleotides read TGTGCCAGCACCGGCGGCTCTAACTATGGCTACACCTTC.

This chain uses TRBV12-3 or TRBV12-4 with TRBJ1-5; D remains unclear. This CDR3 has 12 residues. The V end lost 7 bases, the J end lost 7 bases, and 11 bases lay between the germline ends. CDR3 DNA sequence: TGTGCCAGCATGGCCCGGGAACAGCCCCAGCATTTT. It yields the protein CASMAREQPQHF.

Notes on this clone: An end of the junction differs from the germline gene, which may be a read error. The chain employs TRBV27 and TRBJ1-1, with no clear D. Germline-derived CDR1 and CDR2 are MNHEY and SMNVEV (reference sequence). The CDR3 runs to 16 residues. The CDR3 DNA follows: TGTGCCAGCAGTCTATCCTTCCCAGCCATGAACACTGAAGCTTTCTTT. Amino acids: CASSLSFPAMNTEAFF.

This clone was detected ten times or more. This chain links TRBV11-2 with TRBJ2-7; D unresolved. Deletions cut 3 bases from V and 3 bases from J, with 12 bases between. The germline V gene encodes CDR1 SGHAT and CDR2 FQNNGV. The CDR3 totals 14 residues. The CDR3 DNA is TGTGCCAGCAGCTTTACCACAGCGTACTACGAGCAGTACTTC. It yields the protein CASSFTTAYYEQYF.

V usage is TRBV6-5 and J usage is TRBJ2-7; 10 bases fit TRBD1. This CDR3 contains 15 residues. The junction had 1 base not matched to a gene; V was cut back by 2 bases and J by 0 bases. The germline V gene has CDR1 MNHEY and CDR2 SVGAGI. CDR3 in amino acids: CASSYRDRGSYEQYF. The DNA of the CDR3 is TGTGCCAGCAGTTACCGGGACAGGGGCTCCTACGAGCAGTACTTC.

This clone appeared once. The V gene is TRBV5-6, the J gene TRBJ1-1; tentatively, D is TRBD1 (5 bases). In germline, CDR1 is SGHDT, CDR2 YYEEEE. This CDR3 contains 15 residues. Trimming cost V 1 base and J 8 bases, with 18 bases left between them. The CDR3 sequence is CASSLWGSGTIEAFF. The CDR3 nucleotides read TGTGCCAGCAGCTTGTGGGGGTCAGGGACTATCGAAGCTTTCTTT.

The chain recombines TRBV2 with TRBJ2-7; D not resolved. Per the germline V gene, CDR1 is SNHLY and CDR2 is FYNNEI. Trimming took 7 bases from V and 0 from J, leaving 7 bases between them. The CDR3 consists of 12 residues. CDR3 protein: CASTALSYEQYF. As DNA, the CDR3 is TGTGCCAGCACGGCCCTCTCCTACGAGCAGTACTTC.

The chain combines TRBV5-3 with TRBJ2-3; 10 bases agree with TRBD2. TRBV5-3 is given ORF status, its function remaining uncertain. This CDR3 comprises 17 residues. Trimming cost V 4 bases and J 3 bases; bases outside gene matches: 11. This CDR3 is CARSVVLAGEETDTQYF. The CDR3 nucleotides are TGTGCCAGAAGCGTCGTTCTAGCGGGAGAGGAAACAGATACGCAGTATTTT.

This clone was recorded once. The sample contains more than one DNA sequence encoding this CDR3. J is TRBJ1-1 and V is TRBV18; D gene unclear. V was clipped by 3 bases and J by 5 bases, with 7 bases between them. The CDR3 is 12 residues long. CDR1 is KGHSH, CDR2 LQKENI, per germline. Written as DNA, the CDR3 is TGTGCCAGCTCACCTAGAGAGACTGAAGCTTTCTTT. It translates to CASSPRETEAFF.

The chain links TRBV30 to TRBJ2-4; possibly TRBD2 for D (6 bases). The V gene's germline CDR1 is GTSNPN and CDR2 SVGIG (reference sequence). Trimming took off 2 bases at V and 1 base at J, with 12 bases between the two ends. The length of the CDR3 is 15 residues. As DNA, the CDR3 is TGTGCCTGGAGTAATTGGGGGGAGGCCAAAAACATTCAGTACTTC. Translated: CAWSNWGEAKNIQYF.

The chain employs TRBV11-2 and TRBJ1-1; no clear D gene. Germline V gene data show CDR1 as SGHAT and CDR2 as FQNNGV. This CDR3 comprises 14 residues. The V end was cut by 1 base, the J end by 6 bases, with 12 bases between. DNA of the CDR3: TGTGCCAGCAGCTTAGGGGGAGTCCTGCCTGAAGCTTTCTTT. It encodes CASSLGGVLPEAFF.

Only one count was recorded for this clone. The chain has TRBV21-1 and TRBJ1-4; the table's D call TRBD1 went unverified against the DNA. TRBV21-1 is listed as a pseudogene. The CDR3 has 15 amino acids. The CDR3 loop is CASSKRPGENEKLFF. CDR3 DNA: TGTGCCAGCAGCAAAAGGCCAGGGGAAAATGAAAAACTGTTTTTT.

This chain connects TRBV19 to TRBJ2-7, with unresolved D. The CDR3 is made up of 15 amino acids. Trimming took off 2 bases at V and 0 bases at J, with 11 bases between the two ends. Germline CDR1 and CDR2: LNHDA and SQIVND (reference sequence). The CDR3 DNA reads TGTGCCAGTAGTATATCTGCAGCCTACTCCTACGAGCAGTACTTC. Protein product: CASSISAAYSYEQYF.

The chain has TRBV3-1 (or the pseudogene TRBV3-2) and TRBJ1-2; D not certain. CDR3 length: 15 amino acids. Trimming left V 0 bases short and J 4 bases short, with 12 bases between. Germline assignment: CDR1 LGHDT and CDR2 YNNKEL (reference sequence). The CDR3 here is CASSQDLTAAYGYTF. The CDR3 DNA is TGTGCCAGCAGCCAAGATCTCACTGCCGCCTATGGCTACACCTTC.